What follows describes a single TCR beta chain. Its target is unknown. The sample belongs to a study of regulatory T cells in long-lasting Graves disease. The length of the CDR3 is 13 residues. CDR1 and CDR2 (germline): ENHRY, SYGVKD. V lost 6 bases to trimming and J lost 7 bases, with 15 bases between them. General study findings and limits: TRBV28, TRBJ1-2 and TRBJ2-5 were segments that persistent disease favored.

The time point denotes: persistent/refractory GD, antithyroid drugs over 5 years with positive TRAb. Scientists built the TCR library using RNA that was extracted from PBMCs. iRepertoire HTBI primers and Arm-PCR of CDR3 regions built TCR beta libraries. TCRdb called the multiplex PCR reads again in MiXCR, with one record for every CDR3 protein. This table has roughly 400,000 distinct CDR3 sequences, roughly 20% appearing once. The chain joins TRBV10-3 to TRBJ1-2, with a weak D call TRBD1 (6 bases). The TCR comes from a female donor with Graves disease. This specimen was peripheral blood mononuclear cells (PBMCs), taken when the disease was refractory, from a patient treated with antithyroid drugs. CDR3 sequence reads: CAIRSGDSRGYTF. The DNA for the CDR3 is TGTGCCATCAGGTCAGGGGATTCTCGTGGCTACACCTTC.